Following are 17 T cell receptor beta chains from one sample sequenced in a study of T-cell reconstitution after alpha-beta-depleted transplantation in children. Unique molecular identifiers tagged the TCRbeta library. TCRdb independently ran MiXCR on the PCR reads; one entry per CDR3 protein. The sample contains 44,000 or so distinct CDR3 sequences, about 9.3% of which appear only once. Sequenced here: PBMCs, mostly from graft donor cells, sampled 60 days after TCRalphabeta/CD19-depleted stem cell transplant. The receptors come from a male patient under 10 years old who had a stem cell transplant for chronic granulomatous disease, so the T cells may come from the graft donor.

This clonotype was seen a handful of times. CDR3 nucleotide sequence: TGTGCCAGCAGCGTAGGGACAGGTCGCTCCTACGAGCAGTACTTC. Protein product: CASSVGTGRSYEQYF. This sequence joins TRBV9 and TRBJ2-7; 7 nucleotides align to TRBD1. The CDR3 totals 15 residues. Germline CDR1 and CDR2: SGDLS and YYNGEE. V gave up 0 bases and J gave up 0 bases; unmatched junction bases: 3.

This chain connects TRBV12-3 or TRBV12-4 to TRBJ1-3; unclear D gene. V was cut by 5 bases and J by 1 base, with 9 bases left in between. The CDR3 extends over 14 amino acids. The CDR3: CASSHSPSGNTIYF. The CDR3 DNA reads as TGTGCCAGCAGTCACAGTCCATCTGGAAACACCATATATTTT.

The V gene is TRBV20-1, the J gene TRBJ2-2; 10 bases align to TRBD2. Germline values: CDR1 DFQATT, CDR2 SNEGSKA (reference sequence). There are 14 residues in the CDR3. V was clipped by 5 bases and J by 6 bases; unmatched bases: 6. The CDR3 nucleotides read TGCAGTGCTTTTACCGGGACTAGCGCCGGGGAGCTGTTTTTT. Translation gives CSAFTGTSAGELFF.

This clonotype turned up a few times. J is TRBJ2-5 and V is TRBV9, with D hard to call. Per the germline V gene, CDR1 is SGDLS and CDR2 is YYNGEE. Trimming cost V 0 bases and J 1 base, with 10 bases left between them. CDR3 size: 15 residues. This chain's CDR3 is CASSVEGASQETQYF. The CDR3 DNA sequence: TGTGCCAGCAGCGTAGAAGGTGCCTCCCAAGAGACCCAGTACTTC.

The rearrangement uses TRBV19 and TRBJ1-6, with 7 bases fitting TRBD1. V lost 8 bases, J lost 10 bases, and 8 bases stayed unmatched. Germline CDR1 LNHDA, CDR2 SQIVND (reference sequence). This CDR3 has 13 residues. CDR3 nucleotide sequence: TGTGCCAGTGCCGGACAGGTTGACTCACCCCTCCACTTT. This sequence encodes CASAGQVDSPLHF.

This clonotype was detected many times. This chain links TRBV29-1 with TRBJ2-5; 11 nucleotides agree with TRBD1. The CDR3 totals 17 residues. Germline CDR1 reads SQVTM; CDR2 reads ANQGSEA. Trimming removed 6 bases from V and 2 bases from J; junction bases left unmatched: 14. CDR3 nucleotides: TGCAGCGTGCTCGGGACAGGGGGGGGAAGAAAACAAGAGACCCAGTACTTC. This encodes CSVLGTGGGRKQETQYF. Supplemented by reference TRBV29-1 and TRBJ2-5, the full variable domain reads SAVISQKPSRDICQRGTSLTIQCQVDSQVTMMFWYRQQPGQSLTLIATANQGSEATYESGFVIDKFPISRPNLTFSTLTVSNMSPEDSSIYLCSVLGTGGGRKQETQYFGPGTRLLVL.

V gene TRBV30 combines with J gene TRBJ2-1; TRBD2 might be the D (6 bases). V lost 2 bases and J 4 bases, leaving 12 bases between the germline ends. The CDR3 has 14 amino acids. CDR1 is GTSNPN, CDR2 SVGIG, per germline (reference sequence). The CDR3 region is CAWSRLADYNEQFF. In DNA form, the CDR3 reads TGTGCCTGGAGTAGATTAGCGGATTACAATGAGCAGTTCTTC.

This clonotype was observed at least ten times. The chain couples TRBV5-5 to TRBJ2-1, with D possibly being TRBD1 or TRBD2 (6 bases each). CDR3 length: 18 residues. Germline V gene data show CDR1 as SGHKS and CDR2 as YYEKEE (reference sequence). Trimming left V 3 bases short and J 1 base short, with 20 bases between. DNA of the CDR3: TGTGCCAGCAGCTCTACGGGGGACAAGGGGCTTTCCTACAATGAGCAGTTCTTC. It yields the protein CASSSTGDKGLSYNEQFF.

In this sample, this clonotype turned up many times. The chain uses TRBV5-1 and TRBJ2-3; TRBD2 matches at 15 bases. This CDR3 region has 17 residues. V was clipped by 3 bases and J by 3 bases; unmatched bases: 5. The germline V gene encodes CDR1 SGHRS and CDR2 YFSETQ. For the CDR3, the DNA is TGCGCCAGCAGCTCGGGACTAGCGGGAGGAGGAACAGATACGCAGTATTTT. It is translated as CASSSGLAGGGTDTQYF.

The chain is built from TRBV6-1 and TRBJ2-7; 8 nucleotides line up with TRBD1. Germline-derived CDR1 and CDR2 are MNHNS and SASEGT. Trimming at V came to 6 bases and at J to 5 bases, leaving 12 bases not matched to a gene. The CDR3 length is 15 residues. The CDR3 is CASSPPGQGANEQYF. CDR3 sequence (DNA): TGTGCCAGCAGCCCCCCCGGACAGGGAGCTAACGAGCAGTACTTC.

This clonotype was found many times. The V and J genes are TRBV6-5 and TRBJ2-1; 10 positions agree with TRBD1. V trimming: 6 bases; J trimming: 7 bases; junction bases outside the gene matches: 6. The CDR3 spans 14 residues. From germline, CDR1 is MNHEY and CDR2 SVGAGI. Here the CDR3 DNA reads TGTGCCAGCAGGAGACAGGGGGCCCAGAATGAGCAGTTCTTC. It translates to CASRRQGAQNEQFF.

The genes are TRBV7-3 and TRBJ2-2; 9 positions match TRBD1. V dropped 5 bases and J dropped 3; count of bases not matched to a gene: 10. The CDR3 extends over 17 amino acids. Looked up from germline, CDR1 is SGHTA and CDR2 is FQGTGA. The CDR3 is CASSLSQGAIYTGELFF. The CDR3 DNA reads TGTGCCAGCAGCCTATCACAGGGGGCGATATACACCGGGGAGCTGTTTTTT.

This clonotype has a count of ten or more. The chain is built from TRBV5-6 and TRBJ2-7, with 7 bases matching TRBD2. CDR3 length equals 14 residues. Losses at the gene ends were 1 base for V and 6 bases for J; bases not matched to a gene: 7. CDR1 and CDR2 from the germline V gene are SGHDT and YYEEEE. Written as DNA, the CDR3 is TGTGCCAGCAGCTTGTCCGCGGGAGTAGCCGAGCAGTACTTC. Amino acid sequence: CASSLSAGVAEQYF.

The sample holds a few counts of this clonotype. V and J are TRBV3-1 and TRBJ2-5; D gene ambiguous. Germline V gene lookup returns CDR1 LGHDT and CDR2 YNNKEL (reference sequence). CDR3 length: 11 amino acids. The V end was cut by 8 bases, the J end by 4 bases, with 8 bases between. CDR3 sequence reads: CASAKRETQYF. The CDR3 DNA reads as TGTGCCAGCGCTAAACGAGAGACCCAGTACTTC.

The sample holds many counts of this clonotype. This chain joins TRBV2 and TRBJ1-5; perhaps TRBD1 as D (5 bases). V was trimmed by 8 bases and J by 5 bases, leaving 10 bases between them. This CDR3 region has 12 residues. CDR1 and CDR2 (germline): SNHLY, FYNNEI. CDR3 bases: TGTGCCAGCGCGGGGACCTATCAGCCCCAGCATTTT. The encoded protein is CASAGTYQPQHF.

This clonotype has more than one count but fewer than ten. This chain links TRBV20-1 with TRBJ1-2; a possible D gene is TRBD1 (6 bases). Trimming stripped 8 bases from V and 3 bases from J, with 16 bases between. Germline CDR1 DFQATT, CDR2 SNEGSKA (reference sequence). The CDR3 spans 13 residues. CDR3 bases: TGCAGTCCGGGGGGGCGCGTGGACTATGGCTACACCTTC. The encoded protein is CSPGGRVDYGYTF.

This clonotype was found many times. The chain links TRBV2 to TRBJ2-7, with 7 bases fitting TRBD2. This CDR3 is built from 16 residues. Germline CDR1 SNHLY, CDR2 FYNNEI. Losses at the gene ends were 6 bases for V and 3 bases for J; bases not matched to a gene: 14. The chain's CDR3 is CASRQLATGSYYEQYF. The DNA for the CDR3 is TGTGCCAGCAGACAACTAGCGACGGGCTCCTACTACGAGCAGTACTTC. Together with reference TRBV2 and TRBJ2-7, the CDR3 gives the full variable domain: EPEVTQTPSHQVTQMGQEVILRCVPISNHLYFYWYRQILGQKVEFLVSFYNNEISEKSEIFDDQFSVERPDGSNFTLKIRSTKLEDSAMYFCASRQLATGSYYEQYFGPGTRLTVT.